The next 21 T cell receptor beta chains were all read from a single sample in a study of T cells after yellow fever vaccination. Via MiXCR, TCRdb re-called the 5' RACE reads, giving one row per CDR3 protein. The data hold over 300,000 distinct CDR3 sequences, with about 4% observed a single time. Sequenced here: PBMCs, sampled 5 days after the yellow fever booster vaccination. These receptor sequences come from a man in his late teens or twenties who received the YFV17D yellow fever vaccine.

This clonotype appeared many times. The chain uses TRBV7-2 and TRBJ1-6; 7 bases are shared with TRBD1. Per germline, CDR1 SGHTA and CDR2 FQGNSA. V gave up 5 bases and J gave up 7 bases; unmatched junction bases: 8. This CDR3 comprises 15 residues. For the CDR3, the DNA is TGTGCCAGCAGCCGCTCGGGACAGAGAAATTCACCCCTCCACTTT. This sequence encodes CASSRSGQRNSPLHF.

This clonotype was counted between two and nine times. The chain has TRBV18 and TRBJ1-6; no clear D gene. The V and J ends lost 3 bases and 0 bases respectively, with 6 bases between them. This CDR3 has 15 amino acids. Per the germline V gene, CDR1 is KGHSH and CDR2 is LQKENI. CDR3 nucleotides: TGTGCCAGCTCACCGACGAGCTCCTATAATTCACCCCTCCACTTT. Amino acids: CASSPTSSYNSPLHF.

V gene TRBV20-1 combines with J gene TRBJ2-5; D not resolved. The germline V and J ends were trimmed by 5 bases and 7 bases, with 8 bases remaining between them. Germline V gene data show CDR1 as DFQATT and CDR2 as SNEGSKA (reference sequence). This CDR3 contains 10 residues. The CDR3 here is CSAQLMTQYF. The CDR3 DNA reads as TGCAGTGCTCAGCTAATGACCCAGTACTTC.

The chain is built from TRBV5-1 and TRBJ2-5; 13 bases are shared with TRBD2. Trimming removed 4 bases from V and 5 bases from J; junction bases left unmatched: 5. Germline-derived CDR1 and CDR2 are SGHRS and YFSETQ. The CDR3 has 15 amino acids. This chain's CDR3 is CASSIGLAGDETQYF. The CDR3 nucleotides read TGCGCCAGCAGCATCGGACTAGCGGGGGATGAGACCCAGTACTTC.

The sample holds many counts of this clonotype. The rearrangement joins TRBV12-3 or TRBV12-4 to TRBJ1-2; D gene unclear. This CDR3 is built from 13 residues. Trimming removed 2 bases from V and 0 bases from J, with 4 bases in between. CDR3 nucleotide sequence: TGTGCCAGCAGTTTACCCCCTAACTATGGCTACACCTTC. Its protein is CASSLPPNYGYTF.

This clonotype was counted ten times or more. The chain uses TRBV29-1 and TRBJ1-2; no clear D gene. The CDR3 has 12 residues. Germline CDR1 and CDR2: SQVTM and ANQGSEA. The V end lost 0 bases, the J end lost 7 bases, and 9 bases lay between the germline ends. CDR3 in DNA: TGCAGCGTTGAAGAGGTCACGGGTGGCTACACCTTC. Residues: CSVEEVTGGYTF.

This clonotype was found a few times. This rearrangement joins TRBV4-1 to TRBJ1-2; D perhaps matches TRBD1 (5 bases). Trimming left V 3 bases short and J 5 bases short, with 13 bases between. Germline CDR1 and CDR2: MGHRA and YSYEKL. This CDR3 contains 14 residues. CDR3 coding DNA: TGCGCCAGCAGCCAGGGGGGACCCGGGTATGGCTACACCTTC. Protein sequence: CASSQGGPGYGYTF.

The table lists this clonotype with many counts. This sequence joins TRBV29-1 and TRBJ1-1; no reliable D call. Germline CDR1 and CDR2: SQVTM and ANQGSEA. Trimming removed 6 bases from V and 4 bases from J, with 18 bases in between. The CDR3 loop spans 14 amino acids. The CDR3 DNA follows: TGCAGCGTGGATTCCCGGCTGGGCCGCACTGAAGCTTTCTTT. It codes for CSVDSRLGRTEAFF.

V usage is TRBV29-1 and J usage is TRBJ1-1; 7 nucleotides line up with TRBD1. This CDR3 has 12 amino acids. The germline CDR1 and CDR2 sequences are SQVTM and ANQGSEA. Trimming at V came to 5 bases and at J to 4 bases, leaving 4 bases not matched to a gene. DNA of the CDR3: TGCAGCGTTAAGGGGGCTGGCACTGAAGCTTTCTTT. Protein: CSVKGAGTEAFF.

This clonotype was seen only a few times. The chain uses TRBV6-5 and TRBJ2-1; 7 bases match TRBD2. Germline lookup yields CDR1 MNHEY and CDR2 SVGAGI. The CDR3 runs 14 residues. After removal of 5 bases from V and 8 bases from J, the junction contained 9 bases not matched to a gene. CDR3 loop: CASSPSGLTYEQFF. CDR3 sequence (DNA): TGTGCCAGCAGTCCCTCGGGACTAACCTATGAGCAGTTCTTC.

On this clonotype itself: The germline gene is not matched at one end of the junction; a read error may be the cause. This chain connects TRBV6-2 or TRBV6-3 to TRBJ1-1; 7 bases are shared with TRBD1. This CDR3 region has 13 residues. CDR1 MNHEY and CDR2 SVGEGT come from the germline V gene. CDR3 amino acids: CASSWDSDSEAFF. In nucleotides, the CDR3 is TGTGCCAGCAGTTGGGACAGCGATTCTGAGGCTTTCTTT.

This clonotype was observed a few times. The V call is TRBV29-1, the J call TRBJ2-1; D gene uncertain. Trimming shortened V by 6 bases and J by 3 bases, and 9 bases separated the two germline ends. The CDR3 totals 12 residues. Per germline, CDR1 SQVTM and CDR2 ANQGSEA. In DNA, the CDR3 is TGCAGCGTCGCTACGAGCTACAATGAGCAGTTCTTC. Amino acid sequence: CSVATSYNEQFF.

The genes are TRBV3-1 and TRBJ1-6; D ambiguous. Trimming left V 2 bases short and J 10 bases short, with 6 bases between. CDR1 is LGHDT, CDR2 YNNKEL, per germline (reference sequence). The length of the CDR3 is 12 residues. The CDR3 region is CASSQLPSPLHF. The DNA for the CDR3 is TGTGCCAGCAGCCAACTTCCATCACCCCTCCACTTT. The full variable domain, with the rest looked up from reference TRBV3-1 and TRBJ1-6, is DTAVSQTPKYLVTQMGNDKSIKCEQNLGHDTMYWYKQDSKKFLKIMFSYNNKELIINETVPNRFSPKSPDKAHLNLHINSLELGDSAVYFCASSQLPSPLHFGNGTRLTVT.

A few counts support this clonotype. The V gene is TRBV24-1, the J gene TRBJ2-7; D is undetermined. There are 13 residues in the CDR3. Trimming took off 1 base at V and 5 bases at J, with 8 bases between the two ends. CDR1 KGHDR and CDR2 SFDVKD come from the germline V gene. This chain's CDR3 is CATSDFPRDEQYV. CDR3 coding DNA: TGTGCCACCAGTGATTTTCCCCGGGACGAGCAGTACGTC.

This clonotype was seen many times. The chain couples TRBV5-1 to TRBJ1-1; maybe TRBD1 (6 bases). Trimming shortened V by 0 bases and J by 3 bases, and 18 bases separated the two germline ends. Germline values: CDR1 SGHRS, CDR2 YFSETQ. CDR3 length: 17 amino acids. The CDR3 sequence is CASSLVRGGRGDTEAFF. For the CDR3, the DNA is TGCGCCAGCAGCTTGGTACGTGGGGGGCGCGGAGACACTGAAGCTTTCTTT.

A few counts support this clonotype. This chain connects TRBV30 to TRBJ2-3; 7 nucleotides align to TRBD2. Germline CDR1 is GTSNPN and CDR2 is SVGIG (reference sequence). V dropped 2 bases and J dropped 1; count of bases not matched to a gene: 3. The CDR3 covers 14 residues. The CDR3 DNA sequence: TGTGCCTGGAGTCGGGGAGGGGGCACAGATACGCAGTATTTT. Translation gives CAWSRGGGTDTQYF.

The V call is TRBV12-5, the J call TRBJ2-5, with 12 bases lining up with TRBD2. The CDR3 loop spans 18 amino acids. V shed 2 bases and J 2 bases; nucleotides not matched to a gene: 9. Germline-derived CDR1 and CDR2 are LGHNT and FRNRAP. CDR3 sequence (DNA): TGTGCTAGTGGTTTGCCGTGGGAACTAGCGGGGGGACAAGAGACCCAGTACTTC. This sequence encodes CASGLPWELAGGQETQYF.

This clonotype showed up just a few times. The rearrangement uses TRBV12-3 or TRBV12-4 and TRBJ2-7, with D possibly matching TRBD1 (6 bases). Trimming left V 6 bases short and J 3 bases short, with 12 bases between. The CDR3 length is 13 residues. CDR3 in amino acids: CASSPDSRYEQYV. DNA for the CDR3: TGTGCCAGCAGCCCGGACAGCCGCTACGAGCAGTACGTC.

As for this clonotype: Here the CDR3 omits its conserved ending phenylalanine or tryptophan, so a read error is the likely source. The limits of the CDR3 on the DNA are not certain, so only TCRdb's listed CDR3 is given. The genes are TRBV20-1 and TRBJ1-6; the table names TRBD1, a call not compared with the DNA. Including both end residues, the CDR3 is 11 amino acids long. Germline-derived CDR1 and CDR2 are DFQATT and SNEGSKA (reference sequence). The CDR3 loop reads CSARDPTGGSV.

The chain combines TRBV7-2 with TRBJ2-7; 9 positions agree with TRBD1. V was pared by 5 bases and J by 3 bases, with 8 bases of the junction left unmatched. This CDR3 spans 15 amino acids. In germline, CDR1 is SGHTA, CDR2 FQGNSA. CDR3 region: CASSPSGTGLYEQYF. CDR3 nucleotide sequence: TGTGCCAGCAGCCCCTCCGGGACAGGGCTCTACGAGCAGTACTTC.

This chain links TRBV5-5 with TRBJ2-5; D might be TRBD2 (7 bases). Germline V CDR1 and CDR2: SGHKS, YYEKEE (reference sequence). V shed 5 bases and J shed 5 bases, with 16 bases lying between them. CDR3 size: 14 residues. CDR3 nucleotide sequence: TGTGCCAGCAGTGGGGTTGGCGGGGGCGAGACCCAGTACTTC. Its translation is CASSGVGGGETQYF.